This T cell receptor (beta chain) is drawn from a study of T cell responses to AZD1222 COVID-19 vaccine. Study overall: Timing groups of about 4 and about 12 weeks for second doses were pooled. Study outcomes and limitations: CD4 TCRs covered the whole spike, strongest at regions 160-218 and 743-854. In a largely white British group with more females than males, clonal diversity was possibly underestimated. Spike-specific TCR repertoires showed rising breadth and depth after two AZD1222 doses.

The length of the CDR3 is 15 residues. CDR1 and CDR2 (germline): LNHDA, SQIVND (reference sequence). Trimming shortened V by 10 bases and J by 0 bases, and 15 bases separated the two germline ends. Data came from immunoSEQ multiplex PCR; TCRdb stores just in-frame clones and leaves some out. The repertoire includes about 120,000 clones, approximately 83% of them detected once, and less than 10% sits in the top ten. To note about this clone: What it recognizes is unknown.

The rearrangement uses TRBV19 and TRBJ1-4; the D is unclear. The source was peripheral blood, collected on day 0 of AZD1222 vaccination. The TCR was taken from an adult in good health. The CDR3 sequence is CATMASGATNEKLFF. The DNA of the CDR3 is TGTGCCACCATGGCTTCGGGCGCAACTAATGAAAAACTGTTTTTT.